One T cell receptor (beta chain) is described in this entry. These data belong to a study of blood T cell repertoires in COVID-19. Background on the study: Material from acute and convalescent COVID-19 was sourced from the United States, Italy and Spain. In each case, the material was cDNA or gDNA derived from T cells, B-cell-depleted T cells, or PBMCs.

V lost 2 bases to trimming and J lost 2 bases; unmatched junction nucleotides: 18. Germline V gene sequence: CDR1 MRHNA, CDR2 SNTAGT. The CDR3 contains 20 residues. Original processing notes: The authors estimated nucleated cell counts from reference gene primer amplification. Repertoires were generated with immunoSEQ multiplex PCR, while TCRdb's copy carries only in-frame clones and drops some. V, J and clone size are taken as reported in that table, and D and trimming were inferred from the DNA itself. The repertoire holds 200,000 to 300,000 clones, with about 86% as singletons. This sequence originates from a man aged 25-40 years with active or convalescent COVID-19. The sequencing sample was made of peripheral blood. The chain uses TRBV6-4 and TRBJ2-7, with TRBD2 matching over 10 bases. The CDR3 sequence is CASSDPGGPSGGPLTYEQYF. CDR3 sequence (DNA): TGTGCCAGCAGTGACCCTGGTGGCCCTAGCGGGGGACCGCTCACCTACGAGCAGTACTTC.